Listed here are 3 T cell receptor beta chains from one sample, sequenced in a study of shared clonotypes between healthy human individuals. The method was immunoSEQ multiplex PCR; TCRdb's version includes in-frame clones alone and lacks a portion of them. The table includes about 520,000 clones, 78% detected once. The sample taken for sequencing was PBMCs. Receptor source: a woman between 35 and 50 years old in good health. Some clones in this sample may be carry-over from other donors' samples.

The CDR3 nucleotides read TGTGCCAGCAGCTTGGGTAGAGTCTACGAGCAGTACTTC. Protein product: CASSLGRVYEQYF. V gene TRBV7-6 combines with J gene TRBJ2-7, with unresolved D. Per the germline V gene, CDR1 is SGHVS and CDR2 is FNYEAQ. This CDR3 comprises 13 residues. V lost 3 bases to trimming and J lost 3 bases, with 9 bases between them.

This clone was seen a few times. The chain links TRBV10-1 to TRBJ2-2, with TRBD1 matching over 7 bases. The CDR3 is 18 amino acids. CDR1 and CDR2 (germline): WNHNN, SYGVQD (reference sequence). V dropped 3 bases and J dropped 6; count of bases not matched to a gene: 16. The CDR3 loop is CASSDSRPDRAPAGELFF. Here the CDR3 DNA reads TGCGCCAGCAGTGATTCCAGACCCGACAGGGCCCCCGCCGGGGAGCTGTTTTTT.

The rearrangement joins TRBV9 to TRBJ2-1; 9 bases agree with TRBD2. Germline assignment: CDR1 SGDLS and CDR2 YYNGEE. Losses at the gene ends were 3 bases for V and 4 bases for J; bases not matched to a gene: 8. This CDR3 is 16 amino acids long. The CDR3 DNA is TGTGCCAGCAGCGCCGTCCCTAGCGGGGCATACAATGAGCAGTTCTTC. Residues: CASSAVPSGAYNEQFF.